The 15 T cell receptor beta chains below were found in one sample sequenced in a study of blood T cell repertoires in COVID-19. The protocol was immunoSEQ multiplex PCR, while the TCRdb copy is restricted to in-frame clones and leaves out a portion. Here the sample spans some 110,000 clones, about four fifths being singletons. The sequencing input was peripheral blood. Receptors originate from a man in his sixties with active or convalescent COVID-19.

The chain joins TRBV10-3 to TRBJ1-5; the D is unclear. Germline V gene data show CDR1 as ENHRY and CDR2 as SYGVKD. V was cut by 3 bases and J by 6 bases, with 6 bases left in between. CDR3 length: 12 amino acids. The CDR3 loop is CAISDRGQPQHF. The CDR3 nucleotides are TGTGCCATCAGTGATCGCGGTCAGCCCCAGCATTTT.

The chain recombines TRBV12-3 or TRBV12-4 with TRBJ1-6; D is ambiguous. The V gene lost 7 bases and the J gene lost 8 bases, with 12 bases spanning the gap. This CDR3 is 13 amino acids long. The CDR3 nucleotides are TGTGCCAGCACCCTCTCGAGGGATTCACCCCTCCACTTT. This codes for CASTLSRDSPLHF.

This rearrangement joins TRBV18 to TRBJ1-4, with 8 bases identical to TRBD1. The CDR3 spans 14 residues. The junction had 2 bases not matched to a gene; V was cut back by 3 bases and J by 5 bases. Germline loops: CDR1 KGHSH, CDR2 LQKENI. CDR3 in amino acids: CASSPGQENEKLFF. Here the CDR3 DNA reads TGTGCCAGCTCACCGGGACAGGAAAATGAAAAACTGTTTTTT.

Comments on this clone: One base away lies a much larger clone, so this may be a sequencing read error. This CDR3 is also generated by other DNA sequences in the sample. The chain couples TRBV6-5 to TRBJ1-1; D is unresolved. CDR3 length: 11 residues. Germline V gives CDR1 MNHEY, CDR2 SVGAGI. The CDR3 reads CASLTYTEAFF. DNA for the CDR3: TGCGCCAGCCTCACATACACTGAAGCTTTCTTT.

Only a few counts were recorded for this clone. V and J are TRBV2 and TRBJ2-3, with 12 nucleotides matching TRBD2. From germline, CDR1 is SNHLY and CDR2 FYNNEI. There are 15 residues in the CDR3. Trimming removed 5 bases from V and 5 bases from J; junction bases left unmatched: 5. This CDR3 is CASSSLAGGGDTQYF. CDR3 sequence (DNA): TGTGCCAGCAGTTCCCTAGCGGGAGGGGGAGATACGCAGTATTTT.

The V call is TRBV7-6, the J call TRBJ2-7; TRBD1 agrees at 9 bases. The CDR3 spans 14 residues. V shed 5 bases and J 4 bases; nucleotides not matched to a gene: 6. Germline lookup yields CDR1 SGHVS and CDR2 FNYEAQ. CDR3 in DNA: TGTGCCAGCAGCATCGGGACAGGGAATTACGAGCAGTACTTC. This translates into CASSIGTGNYEQYF.

CDR3 protein: CASAREPGPSYEQYF. The CDR3 DNA is TGTGCCAGCGCCAGGGAACCGGGCCCCTCCTACGAGCAGTACTTC. The genes are TRBV18 and TRBJ2-7; D may be TRBD1 (5 bases). Germline V gene sequence: CDR1 KGHSH, CDR2 LQKENI. CDR3 length: 15 residues. The germline V and J ends were trimmed by 8 bases and 0 bases, with 17 bases remaining between them.

The CDR3 DNA reads TGTGCCAGCAGCCAAACGGGGGGTTCAGGGTTTAACACTGAAGCTTTCTTT. As protein: CASSQTGGSGFNTEAFF. This rearrangement joins TRBV7-3 to TRBJ1-1; a weak D match, TRBD1 (5 bases). This CDR3 contains 17 residues. V was cut by 5 bases and J by 2 bases, with 21 bases left in between. Germline CDR1 reads SGHTA; CDR2 reads FQGTGA.

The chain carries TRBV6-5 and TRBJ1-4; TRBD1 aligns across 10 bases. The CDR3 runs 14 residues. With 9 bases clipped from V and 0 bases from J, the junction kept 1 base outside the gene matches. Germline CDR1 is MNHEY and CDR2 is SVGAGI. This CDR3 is CASGTGATNEKLFF. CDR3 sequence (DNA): TGTGCCAGTGGGACAGGGGCAACTAATGAAAAACTGTTTTTT.

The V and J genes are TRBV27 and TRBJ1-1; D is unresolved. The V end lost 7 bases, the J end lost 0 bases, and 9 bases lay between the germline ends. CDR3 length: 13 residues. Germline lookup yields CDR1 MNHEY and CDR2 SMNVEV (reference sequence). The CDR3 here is CASKPGLNTEAFF. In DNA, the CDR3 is TGTGCCAGCAAGCCAGGCTTGAACACTGAAGCTTTCTTT.

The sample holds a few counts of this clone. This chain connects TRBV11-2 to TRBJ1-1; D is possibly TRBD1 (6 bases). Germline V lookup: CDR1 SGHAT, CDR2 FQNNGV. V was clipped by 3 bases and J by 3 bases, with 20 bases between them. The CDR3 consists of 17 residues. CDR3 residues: CASSLGRGGGVYTEAFF. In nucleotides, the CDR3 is TGTGCCAGCAGCTTGGGAAGAGGGGGGGGAGTATACACTGAAGCTTTCTTT. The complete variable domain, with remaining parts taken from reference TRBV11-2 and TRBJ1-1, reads EAGVAQSPRYKIIEKRQSVAFWCNPISGHATLYWYQQILGQGPKLLIQFQNNGVVDDSQLPKDRFSAERLKGVDSTLKIQPAKLEDSAVYLCASSLGRGGGVYTEAFFGQGTRLTVV.

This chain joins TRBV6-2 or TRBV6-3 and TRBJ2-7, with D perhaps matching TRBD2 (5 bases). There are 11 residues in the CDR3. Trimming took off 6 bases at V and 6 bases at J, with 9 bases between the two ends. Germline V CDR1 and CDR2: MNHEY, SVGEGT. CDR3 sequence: CASSRTAEQYF. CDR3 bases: TGTGCCAGCAGCCGGACTGCCGAGCAGTACTTC.

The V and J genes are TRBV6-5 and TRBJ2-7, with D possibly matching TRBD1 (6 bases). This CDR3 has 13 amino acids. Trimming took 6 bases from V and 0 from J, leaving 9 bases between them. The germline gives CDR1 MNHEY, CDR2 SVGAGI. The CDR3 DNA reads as TGTGCCAGCAGGAAAGGGGGCTCCTACGAGCAGTACTTC. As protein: CASRKGGSYEQYF.

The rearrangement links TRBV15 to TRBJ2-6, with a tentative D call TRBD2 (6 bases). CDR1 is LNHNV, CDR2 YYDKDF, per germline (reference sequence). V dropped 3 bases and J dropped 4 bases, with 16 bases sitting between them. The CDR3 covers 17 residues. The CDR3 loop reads CATSRGLLGLGANVLTF. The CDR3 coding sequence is TGTGCCACCAGCAGGGGACTGTTAGGGTTGGGGGCCAACGTCCTGACTTTC.

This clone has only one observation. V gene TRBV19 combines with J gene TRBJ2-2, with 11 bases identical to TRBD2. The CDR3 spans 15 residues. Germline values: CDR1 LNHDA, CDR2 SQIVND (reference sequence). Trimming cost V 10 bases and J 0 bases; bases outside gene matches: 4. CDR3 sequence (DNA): TGTGCCACTAGGACTAGCGGGTCGAACACCGGGGAGCTGTTTTTT. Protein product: CATRTSGSNTGELFF.